The next 20 T cell receptor beta chains were all read from a single sample in a study of regulatory T cells in long-lasting Graves disease. TCR beta libraries were built with iRepertoire HTBI primers and Arm-PCR of CDR3 regions. One entry per CDR3 protein, called by TCRdb with MiXCR from the multiplex PCR reads. The data contain hundreds of thousands of distinct CDR3 sequences, 16% of them singletons. Time point meaning: newly diagnosed GD, antithyroid drugs for less than 3 months. Following extraction of RNA from PBMCs, that RNA was used to make the TCR library. These data were also filed under a second study, of T cells in Graves' hyperthyroidism and ophthalmopathy.

The sample consisted of peripheral blood mononuclear cells (PBMCs), taken at new diagnosis, from a patient treated with antithyroid drugs. The receptor source for this set is a woman aged 30 to 39 with Graves disease.

A word on this clonotype: Its ends do not fully match the called genes, so a read error is possible. This chain links TRBV7-7 with TRBJ2-5; D tentatively fits TRBD1 or TRBD2 (5 bases each). This CDR3 is 14 amino acids long. Per the germline V gene, CDR1 is SSHAT and CDR2 is FNYEAQ (reference sequence). The CDR3, as DNA: TGTGCTAGCAGCCACCCCGGGGCGGGAGAGACCCAGTACTTC. Its translation is CASSHPGAGETQYF.

This clonotype showed up many times. This chain links TRBV20-1 with TRBJ2-7; D is undetermined. Germline CDR1 DFQATT, CDR2 SNEGSKA (reference sequence). V gave up 3 bases and J gave up 3 bases, with 6 bases separating them. CDR3 length: 11 amino acids. DNA for the CDR3: TGCAGTGCTAGCTACAGCTACGAGCAGTACTTC. This gives the protein CSASYSYEQYF.

As regards this clonotype: One end of the junction varies from germline; a read error may be responsible. The chain uses TRBV5-5 and TRBJ1-1; TRBD1 aligns across 7 bases. The CDR3 covers 16 residues. Per germline, CDR1 SGHKS and CDR2 YYEKEE (reference sequence). In DNA form, the CDR3 reads TGTGTCAGCAGCTTGGAACTGGCCAGGGGGGACACTGAAGCTTTCTTT. Protein product: CVSSLELARGDTEAFF.

This chain joins TRBV7-2 and TRBJ1-5; no clear D gene. V was pared by 3 bases and J by 7 bases, with 13 bases between. Germline CDR1 reads SGHTA; CDR2 reads FQGNSA. This CDR3 is built from 14 residues. The CDR3 DNA reads as TGTGCCAGCAGCTTGGAACTTTTAAGCCAGCCCCAGCATTTT. Translating it yields CASSLELLSQPQHF.

This clonotype appeared a single time. The V call is TRBV5-1, the J call TRBJ2-5; 9 bases fit TRBD2. The DNA end favors TRBJ2-1, so the J call may be wrong. This CDR3 is 21 amino acids long. The germline gives CDR1 SGHRS, CDR2 YFSETQ. The CDR3 sequence is CASSLGLAGSNLAGTYNEQFF. The CDR3 DNA reads as TGCGCCAGCAGCTTGGGTCTAGCGGGATCTAACCTTGCGGGGACGTACAATGAGCAGTTCTTC.

This clonotype has just a few counts. The rearrangement joins TRBV19 to TRBJ2-1; D is unresolved. Germline V gene lookup returns CDR1 LNHDA and CDR2 SQIVND (reference sequence). This CDR3 spans 12 amino acids. The V and J ends lost 3 bases and 6 bases respectively, with 6 bases between them. DNA of the CDR3: TGTGCCAGTAGTATGCTCCCCAATGAGCAGTTCTTC. This codes for CASSMLPNEQFF.

Remarks on this clonotype: One base away lies a much larger clone, so this may be a sequencing read error. The chain joins TRBV27 to TRBJ1-4; 7 nucleotides agree with TRBD1. V was clipped by 7 bases and J by 1 base; unmatched bases: 6. This CDR3 has 15 residues. Germline values: CDR1 MNHEY, CDR2 SMNVEV (reference sequence). CDR3: CASKSYRGTNEKLFF. In DNA, the CDR3 is TGTGCCAGCAAGTCATACAGGGGAACTAATGAAAAACTGTTTTTT.

The sample holds many counts of this clonotype. The chain uses TRBV28 and TRBJ1-4; D unresolved. Trimming shortened V by 6 bases and J by 8 bases, and 19 bases separated the two germline ends. The length of the CDR3 is 15 residues. The germline CDR1 and CDR2 sequences are MDHEN and SYDVKM. In nucleotides, the CDR3 is TGTGCCAGCAGCCGAACCTCAGCTGGAGGGGAAAAACTGTTTTTT. This gives the protein CASSRTSAGGEKLFF. The full variable domain, in which reference TRBV28 and TRBJ1-4 provide the parts outside the CDR3, is DVKVTQSSRYLVKRTGEKVFLECVQDMDHENMFWYRQDPGLGLRLIYFSYDVKMKEKGDIPEGYSVSREKKERFSLILESASTNQTSMYLCASSRTSAGGEKLFFGSGTQLSVL.

Many counts were recorded for this clonotype. The chain links TRBV27 to TRBJ2-3; tentative D call: TRBD1 (6 bases). The V gene's germline CDR1 is MNHEY and CDR2 SMNVEV (reference sequence). Trimming left V 8 bases short and J 5 bases short, with 20 bases between. The CDR3 is made up of 15 amino acids. This chain's CDR3 is CASAYRPGAGDTQYF. The CDR3 DNA follows: TGTGCCAGCGCTTATCGTCCAGGGGCTGGAGATACGCAGTATTTT.

This clonotype was counted at least ten times. J is TRBJ1-3 and V is TRBV20-1; D call uncertain. V was clipped by 5 bases and J by 0 bases, with 17 bases between them. Germline V gene data show CDR1 as DFQATT and CDR2 as SNEGSKA (reference sequence). CDR3 length: 16 residues. The CDR3 is CSAEPQGPLSGNTIYF. The DNA of the CDR3 is TGCAGTGCTGAACCACAAGGTCCGCTCTCTGGAAACACCATATATTTT.

The table lists this clonotype with many counts. This chain links TRBV6-1 with TRBJ1-5; D is unclear. Trimming took off 7 bases at V and 5 bases at J, with 15 bases between the two ends. CDR1 is MNHNS, CDR2 SASEGT, per germline. This CDR3 spans 14 amino acids. As DNA, the CDR3 is TGTGCCAGCACCGAGGCCGGCTTTGATCAGCCCCAGCATTTT. Residues: CASTEAGFDQPQHF.

The rearrangement links TRBV6-4 to TRBJ2-6; TRBD2 matches at 7 bases. CDR3 length equals 18 residues. Germline lookup yields CDR1 MRHNA and CDR2 SNTAGT. J gave up 2 bases and V 5 bases, and 12 bases lay outside the gene matches. The CDR3 nucleotides read TGTGCCAGCAGTTACGACTCTATAGCGGGTACTGGGGCCAACGTCCTGACTTTC. It yields the protein CASSYDSIAGTGANVLTF.

V usage is TRBV20-1 and J usage is TRBJ2-1; the D gene could be TRBD1 or TRBD2 (5 bases each). The CDR3 loop spans 15 amino acids. CDR1 and CDR2 from the germline V gene are DFQATT and SNEGSKA (reference sequence). The ends were cut back, 0 bases at V and 7 bases at J, with 16 bases in the middle. CDR3 sequence: CSAREAGTAWNEQFF. The CDR3 DNA is TGCAGTGCTAGAGAAGCCGGGACGGCTTGGAATGAGCAGTTCTTC.

About this clonotype itself: Possible read error: a much larger clone is one base away. This chain uses TRBV6-4 with TRBJ1-1; D possibly corresponds to TRBD1 (6 bases). Trimming took 7 bases from V and 4 from J, leaving 16 bases between them. The germline gives CDR1 MRHNA, CDR2 SNTAGT. The CDR3 length is 14 residues. CDR3 region: CASTKDRMSTEAFF. As DNA, the CDR3 is TGTGCCAGCACAAAGGACAGAATGAGCACTGAAGCTTTCTTT.

This clonotype turned up a few times. The chain joins TRBV9 to TRBJ2-5; D perhaps matches TRBD1 (5 bases). Germline V CDR1 and CDR2: SGDLS, YYNGEE. The CDR3 length is 15 residues. Trimming removed 0 bases at V and 1 base at J, with 10 bases between. The CDR3 loop is CASSVGRQIQETQYF. CDR3 DNA: TGTGCCAGCAGCGTAGGCCGACAGATCCAAGAGACCCAGTACTTC.

V is TRBV10-3 and J is TRBJ1-1; tentative D call: TRBD1 (6 bases). CDR1 and CDR2 (germline): ENHRY, SYGVKD. CDR3 length: 15 residues. V lost 4 bases to trimming and J lost 3 bases, with 15 bases between them. The CDR3 DNA sequence: TGTGCCATCAGTGGACAGGTCCCACCCTACACTGAAGCTTTCTTT. Translation gives CAISGQVPPYTEAFF.

This clonotype has ten or more counts. The chain recombines TRBV12-3 or TRBV12-4 with TRBJ1-1, with TRBD1 matching over 9 bases. This CDR3 is 16 amino acids long. The V gene end was trimmed by 6 bases and the J gene end by 6 bases; junction bases not matched to a gene: 14. For the CDR3, the DNA is TGTGCCAGCAGACCGTGGGACAGGGATAGGGCTTCTGAAGCTTTCTTT. Translating gives CASRPWDRDRASEAFF.

Only a few counts were recorded for this clonotype. V usage is TRBV18 and J usage is TRBJ2-1, with TRBD1 identical over 8 bases. This CDR3 contains 16 residues. V was clipped by 3 bases and J by 3 bases; unmatched bases: 7. CDR1 and CDR2 (germline): KGHSH, LQKENI. As DNA, the CDR3 is TGTGCCAGCTCACCTAGGACAGGGCAAGGCTACAATGAGCAGTTCTTC. This sequence encodes CASSPRTGQGYNEQFF.

This clonotype was seen repeatedly, ten times or more. This chain links TRBV7-9 with TRBJ2-5; the D gene is possibly TRBD1 (5 bases). CDR1 is SEHNR and CDR2 is FQNEAQ in the germline V gene (reference sequence). V was clipped by 1 base and J by 0 bases, with 9 bases between them. CDR3 length: 15 amino acids. The CDR3 here is CASSLGAGNQETQYF. The CDR3 nucleotides read TGTGCCAGCAGCTTAGGTGCAGGGAACCAAGAGACCCAGTACTTC.

As to this clonotype: One end of the junction varies from germline; a read error may be responsible. The chain employs TRBV5-6 and TRBJ1-5; tentatively, D is TRBD1 (6 bases). CDR1 and CDR2 (germline): SGHDT, YYEEEE. This CDR3 is 15 amino acids long. The CDR3 loop is CTSSRFWTDNQPQHF. CDR3 DNA sequence: TGTACCAGCAGCCGGTTCTGGACAGACAATCAGCCCCAGCATTTT.